This TCR beta chain was observed in a study of regulatory T cells in long-lasting Graves disease. CDR3-region Arm-PCR and iRepertoire HTBI primers produced the TCR beta libraries. TCRdb re-called the multiplex PCR reads with MiXCR, one entry per CDR3 protein. The data show about 460,000 distinct CDR3 sequences, with approximately 23% seen just once and around 13% held by the top ten. In this sample, this clonotype turned up many times. Time point of the sample: persistent/refractory GD, antithyroid drugs over 5 years with positive TRAb. Scientists built the TCR library using RNA that was extracted from PBMCs. This sequence originates from a female donor with Graves disease. The sample was peripheral blood mononuclear cells (PBMCs), taken when the disease was refractory, from a patient treated with antithyroid drugs.

CDR3 sequence: CASSLAGGPETQYF. The CDR3 coding sequence is TGTGCCAGCAGCTTAGCGGGGGGGCCAGAGACCCAGTACTTC. The J gene is TRBJ2-5, the V gene TRBV2, with 11 nucleotides matching TRBD2. The CDR3 totals 14 residues. Germline CDR1 SNHLY, CDR2 FYNNEI. V lost 6 bases and J lost 4; bases outside the gene matches: 4.